This TCR beta chain was recorded in a study of blood T cells in healthy people across ages. Overall study: About one barcoded beta molecule per two T cells was the capture yield of template switching. Study outcomes and limitations: Unsorted PBMC material precluded a definitive naive versus antigen-experienced comparison. Among long-lived donors, naive CD4+ cells were more numerous and diversity higher than in aged donors.

PBMCs, at least 7 million per sample, were isolated. With a J-beta primer mix and a sample-barcoded 5' primer, a second PCR ran roughly 6 to 11 cycles. A single record per CDR3 protein comes from TCRdb applying MiXCR to the 5' RACE reads. The sample contains about 1.6 million distinct CDR3 sequences, 34% of which appear only once. This clonotype has more than one count but fewer than ten. Its antigen is not identified. This CDR3 is 13 amino acids long. Looked up from germline, CDR1 is MNHNS and CDR2 is SASEGT. V was pared by 6 bases and J by 3 bases, with 12 bases between. The V and J genes are TRBV6-1 and TRBJ2-7; D not resolved. Sequencing input: blood. The receptor was isolated from a woman in her twenties or thirties in good health. CDR3 in DNA: TGTGCCAGCAGAAGGTTAGGAGTCTACGAGCAGTACTTC. Protein: CASRRLGVYEQYF.